This note documents a single T cell receptor beta chain sequence. This CDR3 has 14 amino acids. V was pared by 6 bases and J by 4 bases, with 15 bases between. CDR1 is SGHVS and CDR2 is FQNEAQ in the germline V gene. This entry is derived from a study of blood T cell repertoires in COVID-19. Across the study: Nucleic acid was either cDNA or gDNA, and it came from T cells, B-cell-depleted T cells, or PBMCs.

The data were produced by immunoSEQ multiplex PCR, yet TCRdb's version contains in-frame clones alone and is incomplete. Here the sample spans around 250,000 clones, 84% being singletons. This TCR was recovered from a man aged 25 to 40 with acute COVID-19. This rearrangement joins TRBV7-8 to TRBJ1-2; the D gene is possibly TRBD1 (6 bases). The sample consisted of PBMCs or T cells enriched from blood (not recorded which). CDR3 loop: CASSQGTAVYGYTF. The CDR3 DNA reads as TGTGCCAGCAGTCAGGGGACCGCCGTCTATGGCTACACCTTC.